This T cell receptor beta chain originates from a study of radiotherapy plus CTLA-4 blockade in lung cancer (dated by TCRdb to 2017 to 2018). Concerning the study at large: Objective responses occurred in approximately 17% of enrolled patients, and roughly 30% achieved disease control. Study-level results and caveats: The strongest predictors of response were reported to be early dynamic shifts in blood T cell clones along with a rise in serum interferon-beta following radiation. After treatment with radiotherapy and ipilimumab, TCR clones that originated in tumors expanded in peripheral blood.

With regard to this clone: There is no known antigen for this receptor. No much larger clonotype is one base removed from it; base qualities were not supplied.

Germline trimming: 2 bases from V, 7 bases from J; junction bases outside gene matches: 13. From a lookup of the germline V gene (reference sequence), CDR1 and CDR2 are GTSNPN and SVGIG. The CDR3 measures 16 amino acids from cysteine to phenylalanine. Here the CDR3 DNA is all that survives: 48 bases in frame from base 1. Libraries were made using the immunoSEQ multiplex PCR assay. As stored in TCRdb, this immuneACCESS dataset retains in-frame rearrangements with V and J assigned. A fraction of the clones does not appear; measured against another copy, unresolved V genes explain less than half of the discrepancy, and the remainder lacks a known reason. The sample contains 70,000 to 100,000 clones, 86% of them found a single time. Of the sample, just over 2% is held by the ten largest clones. The study tested focal radiation therapy combined with CTLA-4 blockade (ipilimumab) in patients with chemo-refractory metastatic non-small-cell lung cancer.

This receptor was obtained from a human donor with non-small cell lung cancer who had a partial response to radiotherapy plus ipilimumab. Sequenced material: peripheral blood, taken from a patient treated with radiotherapy plus ipilimumab. The sequence joins TRBV30 to TRBJ2-1, with 8 bases in between that match TRBD1. Here the CDR3 is given as CAWSLSRTGMMNEQFF. The DNA is as follows: TGTGCCTGGAGTCTATCCCGGACAGGGATGATGAATGAGCAGTTCTTC.